The text below deals with one T cell receptor beta chain. This entry belongs to a study of blood T cell repertoires in COVID-19. Study summary: In each case, the material was cDNA or gDNA derived from T cells, B-cell-depleted T cells, or PBMCs.

As handled by the study authors: Using reference gene primer amplification, nucleated cell counts were estimated. The protocol was immunoSEQ multiplex PCR, while the TCRdb copy is restricted to in-frame clones and leaves out a portion. Clone size and V and J calls were adopted from that table, with D and trimming inferred from the DNA. The table records 250,000 to 350,000 clones, 65% to 90% of them present only once. V shed 5 bases and J shed 4 bases, with 14 bases lying between them. This CDR3 region has 14 residues. Germline V CDR1 and CDR2: SEHNR, FQNEAQ (reference sequence). The V call is TRBV7-9, the J call TRBJ2-5; D gene ambiguous. The receptor's source is a woman between 18 and 29 years old who had recovered from COVID-19. Specimen: PBMCs or T cells enriched from blood (not recorded which). The chain's CDR3 is CASSEPAGRETQYF. For the CDR3, the DNA is TGTGCCAGCAGCGAACCAGCAGGTAGAGAGACCCAGTACTTC.